This T cell receptor (beta chain) was profiled in a study of metastatic and nonmetastatic thyroid tumors. Across the study: From malignant and benign thyroid patients, repertoires in blood and in tumor or nodule tissue were compared.

V lost 3 bases to trimming and J lost 3 bases, with 15 bases between them. CDR3 size: 14 residues. Germline V gives CDR1 DFQATT, CDR2 SNEGSKA (reference sequence). Overall study findings and caveats: The reported finding was significantly higher TCR beta diversity in malignant thyroid tumors relative to benign nodules, in blood and tumor.

Per the study methods: A distant-metastasis classifier for papillary thyroid cancer was built using CDR3 differences across clinicopathological groups. MiXCR re-clonotyped the PCR reads for TCRdb. TCRdb, not the authors, supplied the V and J calls. The sample shows 20,000 or so clones, around 16% of them seen only once. Among the patients, none had received any treatment before thyroid surgery. This clone was picked up many times. Antigen: not known. Sequences were obtained from blood. The chain combines TRBV20-1 with TRBJ2-7; no reliable D call. The receptor's source is a female donor with papillary thyroid cancer or a benign thyroid nodule (not recorded which). Some clones in this sample may be carry-over from other donors' samples. The CDR3 DNA reads as TGCAGTGCTAGTCGGGCTTCTAACTTCTACGAGCAGTACTTC. Its protein is CSASRASNFYEQYF.